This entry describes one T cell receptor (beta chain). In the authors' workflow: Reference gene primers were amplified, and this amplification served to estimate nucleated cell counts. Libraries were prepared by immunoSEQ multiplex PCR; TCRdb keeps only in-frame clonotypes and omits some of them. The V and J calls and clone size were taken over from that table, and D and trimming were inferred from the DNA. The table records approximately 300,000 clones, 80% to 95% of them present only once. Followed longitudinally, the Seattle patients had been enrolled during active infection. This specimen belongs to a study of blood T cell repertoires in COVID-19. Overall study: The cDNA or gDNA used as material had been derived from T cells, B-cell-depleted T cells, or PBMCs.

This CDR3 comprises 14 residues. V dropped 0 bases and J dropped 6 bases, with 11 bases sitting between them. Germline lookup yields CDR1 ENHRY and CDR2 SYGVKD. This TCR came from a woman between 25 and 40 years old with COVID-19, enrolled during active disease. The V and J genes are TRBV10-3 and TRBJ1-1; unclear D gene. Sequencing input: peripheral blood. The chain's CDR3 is CAISESPGKAEAFF. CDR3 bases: TGTGCCATCAGTGAGTCACCAGGAAAGGCTGAAGCTTTCTTT.